This TCR beta chain was sequenced for a study of blood T cell repertoires in COVID-19. Across the study: Material from acute and convalescent COVID-19 was sourced from the United States, Italy and Spain.

Per the authors' pipeline: Reference gene primers were amplified, and this amplification served to estimate nucleated cell counts. Profiling relied on immunoSEQ multiplex PCR, and the TCRdb table lists in-frame clones only, not all of them. V, J and clone size derive from that table, while D and trimming were established from the DNA sequence. In the table there are about 380,000 clones, more than 65% of which are singletons. V was shortened by 7 bases and J by 2 bases, with 15 bases between the two germline ends. This CDR3 is 15 amino acids long. Germline lookup yields CDR1 MDHEN and CDR2 SYDVKM. This receptor was taken from a human donor with acute or convalescent COVID-19. The donor label of this sample is uncertain. The sequenced sample was peripheral blood. The rearrangement uses TRBV28 and TRBJ1-5; D unclear. In nucleotides, the CDR3 is TGTGCCAGCAACAAAGGTGGGAGTCGCAATCAGCCCCAGCATTTT. This translates into CASNKGGSRNQPQHF.